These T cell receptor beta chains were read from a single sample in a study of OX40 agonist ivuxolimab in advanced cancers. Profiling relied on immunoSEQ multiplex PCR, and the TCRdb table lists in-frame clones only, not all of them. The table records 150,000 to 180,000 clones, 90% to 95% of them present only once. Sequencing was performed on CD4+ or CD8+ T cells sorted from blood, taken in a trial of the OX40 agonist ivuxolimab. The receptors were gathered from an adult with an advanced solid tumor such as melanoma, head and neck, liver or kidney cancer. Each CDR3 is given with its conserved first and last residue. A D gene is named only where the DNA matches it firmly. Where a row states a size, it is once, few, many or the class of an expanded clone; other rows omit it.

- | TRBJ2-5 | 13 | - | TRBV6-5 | TGTGCCAGCGCAAGGAGTCGCGGGGAGACCCAGTACTTC | CASARSRGETQYF
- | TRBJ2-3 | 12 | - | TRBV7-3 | TGTGCCAGCAGTCAACAGGGAGATACGCAGTATTTT | CASSQQGDTQYF
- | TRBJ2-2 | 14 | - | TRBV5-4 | TGTGCCAGCCGAGTCTTCGGGAGCACCGGGGAGCTGTTTTTT | CASRVFGSTGELFF
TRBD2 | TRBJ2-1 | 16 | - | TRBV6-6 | TGTGCCAGCTCCATGTCAGGGACTAGCGGGAGCTATGAGCAGTTCTTC | CASSMSGTSGSYEQFF
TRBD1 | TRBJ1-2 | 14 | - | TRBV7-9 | TGTGCCAGCAGCTTATACGGACAGGGCAATGGCTACACCTTC | CASSLYGQGNGYTF
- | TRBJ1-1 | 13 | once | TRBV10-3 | TGTGCCATCAGGACCACAACGAACACTGAAGCTTTCTTT | CAIRTTTNTEAFF
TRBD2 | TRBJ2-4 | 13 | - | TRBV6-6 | TGTGCCAGCGGTACGGGGGGGAAAAACATTCAGTACTTC | CASGTGGKNIQYF
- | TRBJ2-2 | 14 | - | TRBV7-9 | TGTGCCAGCTGGGAGACGGGGAACACCGGGGAGCTGTTTTTT | CASWETGNTGELFF
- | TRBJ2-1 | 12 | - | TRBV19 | TGTGCCAGTAGTATAACTCACTTAGAGCAGTTCTTC | CASSITHLEQFF
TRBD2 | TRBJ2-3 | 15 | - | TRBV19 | TGTGCCAGTAGTATCGGGTGGCGGGGGTCGGATACGCAGTATTTT | CASSIGWRGSDTQYF
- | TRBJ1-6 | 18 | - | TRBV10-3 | TGTGCCATCAGTGAGTCGGGGGAAAGGAGCTCCTATAATTCACCCCTCCACTTT | CAISESGERSSYNSPLHF